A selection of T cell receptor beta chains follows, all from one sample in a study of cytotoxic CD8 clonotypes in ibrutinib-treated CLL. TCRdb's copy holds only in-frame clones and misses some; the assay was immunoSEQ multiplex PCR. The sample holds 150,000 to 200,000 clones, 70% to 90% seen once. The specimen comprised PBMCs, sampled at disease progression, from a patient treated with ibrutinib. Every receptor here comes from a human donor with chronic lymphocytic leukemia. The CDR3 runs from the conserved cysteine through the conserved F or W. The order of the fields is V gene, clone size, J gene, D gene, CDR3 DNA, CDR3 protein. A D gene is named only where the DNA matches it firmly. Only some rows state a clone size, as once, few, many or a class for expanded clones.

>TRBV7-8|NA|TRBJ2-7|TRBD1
TGTGCCAGCAGCCTTGGGACAGGGACTCAACAGAACTACGAGCAGTACTTC
CASSLGTGTQQNYEQYF
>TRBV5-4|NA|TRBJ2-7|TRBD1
TGTGCCAGCAGCTTGGGACAGGGATTGGTTGTGCAGTACTTC
CASSLGQGLVVQYF
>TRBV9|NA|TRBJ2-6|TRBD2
TGTGCCAGCAGCGAGTCGGGACTAGCGGGATCTGGGGCCAACGTCCTGACTTTC
CASSESGLAGSGANVLTF
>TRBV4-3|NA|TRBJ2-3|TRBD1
TGCGCCAGCAGCCAAGGTCGCTCAGGGACAGCTAAGGAAGATACGCAGTATTTT
CASSQGRSGTAKEDTQYF
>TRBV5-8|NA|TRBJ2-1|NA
TGTGCCAGCAGCTTCCCAGGGGTTTACAATGAGCAGTTCTTC
CASSFPGVYNEQFF
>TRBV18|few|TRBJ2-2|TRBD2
TGTGCCAGCTCTCGACACGCTAGCGGGAGGGGAAGCGGGGAGCTGTTTTTT
CASSRHASGRGSGELFF
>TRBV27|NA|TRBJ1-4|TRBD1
TGTGCCAGCAGTTCGGCCGACAGGGGGCGTAAAGCTGAAAAACTGTTTTTT
CASSSADRGRKAEKLFF
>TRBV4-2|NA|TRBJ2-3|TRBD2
TGTGCCAGCAGCCAAGATCGTGCGGGGGGGTCAGATACGCAGTATTTT
CASSQDRAGGSDTQYF
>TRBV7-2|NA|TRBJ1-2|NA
TGTGCCAGCAGCCAACGAGTCGATTGGGGGCCTGGCTACACCTTC
CASSQRVDWGPGYTF
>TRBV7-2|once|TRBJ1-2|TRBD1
TGTGCCAGCAGCCGAACGGGACAGGGGGTCTCTGGCTACACCTTC
CASSRTGQGVSGYTF
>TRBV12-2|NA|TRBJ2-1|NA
TGTGCAAGTCGCTCCCACCAAGACACGAGCGGGAGTCAGTACAATGAGCAGTTCTTC
CASRSHQDTSGSQYNEQFF
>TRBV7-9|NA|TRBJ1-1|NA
TGTGCCAGCAGCTCGACAGGGAACACTGAAGCTTTCTTT
CASSSTGNTEAFF
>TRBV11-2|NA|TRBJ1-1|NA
TGTGCCAGCAGCGCGGGACTGATTAACACTGAAGCTTTCTTT
CASSAGLINTEAFF
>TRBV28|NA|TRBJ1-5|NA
TGTGCCAGCAGTTTTGATTTGGAGGGCTTGGTAAGCAATCAGCCCCAGCATTTT
CASSFDLEGLVSNQPQHF
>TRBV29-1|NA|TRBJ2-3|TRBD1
TGCAGCGTGGACGGGACAGGGATGACAGATACGCAGTATTTT
CSVDGTGMTDTQYF
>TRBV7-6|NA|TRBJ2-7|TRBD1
TGTGCCAGCAGCTTAGCCCCGGGACAGACCTACGAGCAGTACTTC
CASSLAPGQTYEQYF
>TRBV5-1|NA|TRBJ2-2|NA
TGCGCCAGCAGGTCGGACAGGGAGGGCACCGGGGAGCTGTTTTTT
CASRSDREGTGELFF
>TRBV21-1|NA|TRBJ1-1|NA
TGTGCCAGCAGCAAAGAAGTTACGGGAACTGAAGCTTTCTTT
CASSKEVTGTEAFF
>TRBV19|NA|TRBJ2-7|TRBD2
TGTGCCAGTGGAGGCGGCGGGAGCTCCTACGAGCAGTACTTC
CASGGGGSSYEQYF
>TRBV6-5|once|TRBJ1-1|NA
TGTGCCAGCAGCTCACAGGGCTCTTGGGCTGAAGCTTTCTTT
CASSSQGSWAEAFF
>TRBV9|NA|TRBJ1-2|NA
TGTGCCAGCAGCGTAGCTGGTGCAGTGCCTTTGGGCTACACCTTC
CASSVAGAVPLGYTF
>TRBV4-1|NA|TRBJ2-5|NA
TGCGCCAGCAGCCAAGATCACGCGGGGTTTGCGGAGACCCAGTACTTC
CASSQDHAGFAETQYF
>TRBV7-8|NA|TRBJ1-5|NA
TGTGCCAGCAGCTTCAGCATTCTCAGCAATCAGCCCCAGCATTTT
CASSFSILSNQPQHF
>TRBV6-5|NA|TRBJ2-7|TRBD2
TGTGCCAGCAGTCTTTATCCCGGGACTAGCTACGAGCAGTACTTC
CASSLYPGTSYEQYF
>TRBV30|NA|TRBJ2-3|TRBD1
TGTGCCTTCTCAGGGGGCGTGACAGATACGCAGTATTTT
CAFSGGVTDTQYF
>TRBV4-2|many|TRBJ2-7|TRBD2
TGTGCCAGCAGCCAAGAGACTAGCGGGAGTTACGAGCAGTACTTC
CASSQETSGSYEQYF
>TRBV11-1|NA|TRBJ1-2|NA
TGTGCCAGCAGCCTCGAAATTGGGGGCGCGGGTGCCTACACCTTC
CASSLEIGGAGAYTF
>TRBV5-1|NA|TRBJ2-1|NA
TGCGCCAGCAGAAACCTCATGGGGGGATCCTACAATGAGCAGTTCTTC
CASRNLMGGSYNEQFF
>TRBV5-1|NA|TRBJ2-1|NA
TGCGCCAGCAGCCCGGATCTAGGTCATGGTGGCTACAATGAGCAGTTCTTC
CASSPDLGHGGYNEQFF
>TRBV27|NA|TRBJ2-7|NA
TGTGCCAGCAGTTTATTTGGCCCCACAGGGACCTACGAGCAGTACTTC
CASSLFGPTGTYEQYF
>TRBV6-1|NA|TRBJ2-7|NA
TGTGCCAGCCAGGGTAATCTCTACGAGCAGTACTTC
CASQGNLYEQYF
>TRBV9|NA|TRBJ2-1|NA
TGTGCCAGCAGCCCTAGCCTCTTATACAATGAGCAGTTCTTC
CASSPSLLYNEQFF
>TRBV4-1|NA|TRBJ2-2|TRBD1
TGCGCCAGCAGCCATCCGGACAGGGTGGGCGGGGAGCTGTTTTTT
CASSHPDRVGGELFF
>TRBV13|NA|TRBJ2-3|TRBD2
TGTGCCAGCAGCCTCGGGACTAGGATTGCAGATACGCAGTATTTT
CASSLGTRIADTQYF
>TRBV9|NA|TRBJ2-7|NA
TGTGCCAGCAGCGTAGATATGAGTGGGCAGGTGCCCTACGAGCAGTACTTC
CASSVDMSGQVPYEQYF
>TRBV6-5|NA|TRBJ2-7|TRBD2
TGTGCCAGCAGTTACTTGGGACTAGCGGGAGACGAGCAGTACTTC
CASSYLGLAGDEQYF
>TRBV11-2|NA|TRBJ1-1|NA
TGTGCCAGCAGCTTAAGTAGGCCAGGGGATAACACTGAAGCTTTCTTT
CASSLSRPGDNTEAFF
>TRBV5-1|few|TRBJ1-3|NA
TGCGCCAGCAGCTTGGCCCCTGGGGCGACTGGAAACACCATATATTTT
CASSLAPGATGNTIYF
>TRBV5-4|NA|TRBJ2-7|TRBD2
TGTGCCAGCAGCTGGGGACTAGCGGGAGATCCCTACGAGCAGTACTTC
CASSWGLAGDPYEQYF
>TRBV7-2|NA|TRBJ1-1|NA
TGTGCCAGCAGCTTAGGGGTTAGCACTGAAGCTTTCTTT
CASSLGVSTEAFF
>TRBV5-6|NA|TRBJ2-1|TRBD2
TGTGCCAGCAGCTCCCGGGGGTGGACTAGCGGGAATTCGAATGAGCAGTTCTTC
CASSSRGWTSGNSNEQFF
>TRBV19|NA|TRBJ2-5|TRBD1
TGTGCCAGTAGTCCCGGACAGGGGGCATGGGAGACCCAGTACTTC
CASSPGQGAWETQYF
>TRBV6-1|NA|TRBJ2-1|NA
TGTGCCAGCAGGGAGACAGCGGCGGAGGATGAGCAGTTCTTC
CASRETAAEDEQFF
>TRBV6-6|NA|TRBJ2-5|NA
TGTGCCAGCTCCCCGAAACAGACCCAGTACTTC
CASSPKQTQYF
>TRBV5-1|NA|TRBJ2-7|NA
TGCGCCAGCTATAATTCAGGGGGGTACGAGCAGTACTTC
CASYNSGGYEQYF
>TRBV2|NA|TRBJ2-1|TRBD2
TGTGCCAGCCCCGTTCCGGGGAGCGGGAGGTACAATGAGCAGTTCTTC
CASPVPGSGRYNEQFF
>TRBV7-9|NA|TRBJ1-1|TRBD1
TGTGCCAGCAGCTTATTAGGACAGGGGGCGGACACTGAAGCTTTCTTT
CASSLLGQGADTEAFF
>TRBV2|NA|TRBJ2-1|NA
TGTGCCAGCTCGGGAAACTCCTACAATGAGCAGTTCTTC
CASSGNSYNEQFF
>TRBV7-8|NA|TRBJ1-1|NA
TGTGCCAGCAGCTCATACTCCGGATTCCTCGAAGCTTTCTTT
CASSSYSGFLEAFF
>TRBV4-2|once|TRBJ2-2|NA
TGTGCCAGCTGCTACCGGGACTCCTCCACCGGGGAGCTGTTTTTT
CASCYRDSSTGELFF
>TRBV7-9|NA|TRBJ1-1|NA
TGTGCCAGCAGCTTAGCACCCTCGAAGGCTGAAGCTTTCTTT
CASSLAPSKAEAFF